The rows below give T cell receptor beta chains drawn from one sample of a study of blood T cells in healthy people across ages. A single record per CDR3 protein comes from TCRdb applying MiXCR to the 5' RACE reads. The sample includes 700,000 or so distinct CDR3 sequences, approximately 21% of them seen just once. Sequences were obtained from blood. The receptors here all came from a man aged 70 or older in good health. The CDR3 runs from the conserved cysteine through the conserved F or W. A D gene is named only where the DNA matches it firmly. Rows may omit the clone size; those that give it use once, few, many or a size class.

abundance,v_gene,j_gene,len,d_gene,CDR3aa,CDR3nt
few,TRBV20-1,TRBJ2-1,15,TRBD2,CSAREASGGNNEQFF,TGCAGTGCTAGAGAGGCTAGCGGGGGCAACAATGAGCAGTTCTTC
few,TRBV18,TRBJ2-3,13,.,CASSPDPTDTQYF,TGTGCCAGCTCACCCGACCCCACAGATACGCAGTATTTT
few,TRBV5-7,TRBJ2-5,15,TRBD1,CASSLVQGMEETQYF,TGTGCCAGCAGCTTGGTACAGGGGATGGAGGAGACCCAGTACTTC
.,TRBV7-9,TRBJ1-1,12,.,CASSWGSGEAFF,TGTGCCAGCAGCTGGGGGTCAGGTGAAGCTTTCTTT
once,TRBV28,TRBJ1-3,13,.,CACSLRTRRDLNF,TGTGCCTGCAGTTTAAGGACACGCCGGGACTTAAACTTT
.,TRBV12-3/TRBV12-4,TRBJ1-4,15,TRBD1,CASSPETGAAEKLFF,TGTGCCAGCAGTCCAGAGACAGGGGCGGCTGAAAAACTGTTTTTT
.,TRBV5-5,TRBJ2-5,17,TRBD2,CASSPGLAGVPQETQYF,TGTGCCAGCAGCCCAGGACTAGCGGGGGTCCCCCAAGAGACCCAGTACTTC
.,TRBV5-1,TRBJ1-1,8,.,CASIKAFF,TGCGCCAGTATAAAAGCTTTCTTT
many,TRBV5-1,TRBJ1-4,15,.,CASSLLPATNEKLFF,TGCGCCAGCAGCTTGTTACCGGCAACTAATGAAAAACTGTTTTTT
.,TRBV10-3,TRBJ2-3,14,TRBD1,CAISLDRGTDTQYF,TGTGCCATCAGCCTCGACAGGGGGACAGATACGCAGTATTTT
.,TRBV6-6,TRBJ1-4,14,.,CASSYRGGFEKLFF,TGTGCCAGCAGTTACAGGGGGGGTTTTGAAAAACTGTTTTTT
.,TRBV7-7,TRBJ2-5,13,.,CASSSRGKKTQYF,TGTGCCAGCAGTTCTAGGGGGAAGAAGACCCAGTACTTC
.,TRBV30,TRBJ1-4,14,TRBD1,CAWSSGTEGEKLFF,TGTGCCTGGAGCAGCGGGACAGAAGGCGAAAAACTGTTTTTT
few,TRBV29-1,TRBJ1-2,14,.,CSVATDTGRLGYTF,TGCAGCGTCGCAACCGACACAGGGCGTCTTGGCTACACCTTC
few,TRBV14,TRBJ1-2,13,.,CASSRTFLDGYTF,TGTGCCAGCAGCCGGACGTTTCTTGATGGCTACACCTTC
.,TRBV5-1,TRBJ1-4,15,TRBD1,CASSSRTGRDEKLFF,TGCGCCAGCAGCTCCAGGACAGGGCGGGATGAAAAACTGTTTTTT
many,TRBV20-1,TRBJ2-5,13,TRBD2,CSASETSSETQYF,TGCAGTGCTAGTGAGACTAGCTCGGAGACCCAGTACTTC
.,TRBV28,TRBJ2-1,15,TRBD2,CASSPTSASYNEQFF,TGTGCCAGCAGTCCAACTAGCGCGAGCTACAATGAGCAGTTCTTC
.,TRBV7-3,TRBJ2-5,13,TRBD1,CASAQGVRETQYF,TGTGCCAGCGCCCAGGGGGTTCGAGAGACCCAGTACTTC
few,TRBV20-1,TRBJ2-7,11,.,CSVQGDYEQYF,TGCAGTGTGCAAGGGGACTACGAGCAGTACTTC
.,TRBV12-3/TRBV12-4,TRBJ2-3,16,.,CASSWPLSGTTDTQYF,TGTGCCAGCAGTTGGCCCTTATCCGGGACAACAGATACGCAGTATTTT
few,TRBV24-1,TRBJ2-3,15,TRBD2,CATGSTSGNTDTQYF,TGTGCCACCGGTTCGACTAGCGGGAACACAGATACGCAGTATTTT
few,TRBV7-8,TRBJ2-3,17,TRBD2,CASSLRTSGALTDTQYF,TGTGCCAGCAGCTTACGGACTAGCGGGGCGCTCACAGATACGCAGTATTTT
few,TRBV28,TRBJ1-4,17,.,CASSLSPPGATNEKLFF,TGTGCCAGCAGCTTATCCCCCCCAGGAGCAACTAATGAAAAACTGTTTTTT
many,TRBV12-3/TRBV12-4,TRBJ1-4,13,.,CASSLGTYEKLFF,TGTGCCAGCAGTTTGGGTACATATGAAAAACTGTTTTTT
.,TRBV3-1,TRBJ2-5,17,.,CASSQGMPGLGQETQYF,TGTGCCAGCAGCCAAGGTATGCCGGGACTTGGCCAAGAGACCCAGTACTTC
.,TRBV5-1,TRBJ1-1,14,.,CASSFVGEGTEAFF,TGCGCCAGCAGCTTCGTGGGGGAGGGCACTGAAGCTTTCTTT
.,TRBV3-1,TRBJ1-1,14,.,CASSIGQKNTEAFF,TGTGCCAGCAGCATAGGACAGAAGAACACTGAAGCTTTCTTT
.,TRBV20-1,TRBJ2-5,12,TRBD1,CSAQGQEETQYF,TGCAGTGCCCAGGGACAGGAAGAGACCCAGTACTTC
many,TRBV29-1,TRBJ2-5,10,.,CSVGGETQYF,TGCAGCGTTGGTGGGGAGACCCAGTACTTC
few,TRBV4-3,TRBJ1-2,15,.,CASSRSRSGRQDYTF,TGCGCCAGCAGCCGATCTCGCTCTGGGAGACAGGACTACACCTTC
many,TRBV20-1,TRBJ2-5,15,TRBD1,CSATPGQGHQETQYF,TGCAGTGCTACTCCTGGACAGGGGCACCAAGAGACCCAGTACTTC
few,TRBV10-2,TRBJ1-3,18,.,CASSESFIGGASGNTIYF,TGCGCCAGCAGTGAGTCGTTTATTGGGGGCGCTTCTGGAAACACCATATATTTT